This section outlines one TCR beta chain sequence together with its context. The entry originates in a study of blood T cell repertoires in COVID-19. For the study at large: Samples representing acute and convalescent COVID-19 were sourced from the United States, Italy and Spain. T cells, B-cell-depleted T cells, or PBMCs supplied cDNA or gDNA.

V shed 3 bases, J shed 3 bases, and the junction held 5 bases outside the gene matches. Germline V gene lookup returns CDR1 DFQATT and CDR2 SNEGSKA (reference sequence). This CDR3 spans 14 amino acids. In the original analysis: Nucleated cell number was recorded as an estimate derived from reference gene primer amplification. Clones were read by immunoSEQ multiplex PCR, and TCRdb kept only the in-frame ones, dropping some. That table gives V, J and clone size, and the DNA gave D and trimming. This sample yields approximately 220,000 clones, of which roughly 80% are seen a single time; about 8% belongs to the top ten.

Sequenced material: peripheral blood. V usage is TRBV20-1 and J usage is TRBJ1-5; 7 bases align to TRBD1. The TCR sequence derives from a woman aged 80 or over with acute or convalescent COVID-19. As DNA, the CDR3 is TGCAGTGCTAGTAGCACAGGGGCCAATCAGCCCCAGCATTTT. Its translation is CSASSTGANQPQHF.